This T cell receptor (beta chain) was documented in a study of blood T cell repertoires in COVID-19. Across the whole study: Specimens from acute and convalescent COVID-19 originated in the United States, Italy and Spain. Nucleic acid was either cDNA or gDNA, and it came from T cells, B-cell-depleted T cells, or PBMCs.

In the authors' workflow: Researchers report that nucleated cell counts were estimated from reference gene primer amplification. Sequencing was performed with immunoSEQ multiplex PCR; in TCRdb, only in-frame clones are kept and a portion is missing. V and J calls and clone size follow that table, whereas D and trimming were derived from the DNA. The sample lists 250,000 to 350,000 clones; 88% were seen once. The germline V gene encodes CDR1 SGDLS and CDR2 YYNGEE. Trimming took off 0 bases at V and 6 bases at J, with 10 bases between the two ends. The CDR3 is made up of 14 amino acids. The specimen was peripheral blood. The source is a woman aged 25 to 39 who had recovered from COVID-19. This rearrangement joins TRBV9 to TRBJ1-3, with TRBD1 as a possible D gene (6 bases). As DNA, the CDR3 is TGTGCCAGCAGCGTAGTGGCAGGGGAAAACACCATATATTTT. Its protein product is CASSVVAGENTIYF.